Shown below are 27 T cell receptor beta chains from a single sample sequenced in a study of multiple sclerosis patients with progressive multifocal leukoencephalopathy (dated by TCRdb to the late 2010s). The time point label corresponds to: less than 7 months of natalizumab therapy. The treatment or condition label for this specimen denotes: on natalizumab therapy at sampling. The library came from the immunoSEQ multiplex PCR assay. As stored in TCRdb, this immuneACCESS dataset retains in-frame rearrangements with V and J assigned. A fraction of the clones does not appear; measured against another copy, unresolved V genes explain less than half of the discrepancy, and the remainder lacks a known reason. Recorded for this sample are 29,000 or so clones; around nine tenths of them occurred a single time. Of the sample, less than 1.6% falls within the top ten clones. Source: PBMCs, taken from a patient treated with natalizumab. These receptors were obtained from a human donor with multiple sclerosis.

The rearrangement joins TRBV5-1 to TRBJ2-3; D is possibly TRBD1 (6 bases). Germline V gene data show CDR1 as SGHRS and CDR2 as YFSETQ. V was cut by 4 bases and J by 2 bases, with 11 bases left in between. This CDR3 region has 14 residues. The CDR3 reads CASSLGQTTDTQYF. CDR3 nucleotide sequence: TGCGCCAGCAGCCTTGGACAGACCACAGATACGCAGTATTTT.

About this clone itself: The identical CDR3 is also encoded by other nucleotide sequences in the sample. This rearrangement joins TRBV28 to TRBJ1-2, with D maybe TRBD1 (5 bases). Trimming pared 6 bases from V and 8 bases from J, leaving 16 bases between. Germline assignment: CDR1 MDHEN and CDR2 SYDVKM. This CDR3 has 13 residues. CDR3 loop: CASRSGTVGGYTF. In DNA form, the CDR3 reads TGTGCCAGCAGGTCCGGGACGGTAGGGGGCTACACCTTC.

This rearrangement joins TRBV19 to TRBJ2-3; a weak D match, TRBD1 (5 bases). Germline-derived CDR1 and CDR2 are LNHDA and SQIVND (reference sequence). The CDR3 runs to 21 residues. V was cut by 6 bases and J by 1 base, with 32 bases left in between. The CDR3 DNA sequence: TGTGCCAGTAGCCAGGGTGGGGCGCGACAGTACAGTTATCTAGGCACAGATACGCAGTATTTT. Protein sequence: CASSQGGARQYSYLGTDTQYF.

The rearrangement uses TRBV13 and TRBJ2-7, with TRBD2 identical over 7 bases. V shed 4 bases and J 1 base; nucleotides not matched to a gene: 10. CDR1 PRHDT and CDR2 FYEKMQ come from the germline V gene (reference sequence). The CDR3 covers 16 residues. Written as DNA, the CDR3 is TGTGCCAGCAGCTCTCAACGGCGGGACTATTCCTACGAGCAGTACTTC. It specifies CASSSQRRDYSYEQYF.

This rearrangement joins TRBV27 to TRBJ2-1, with 8 bases fitting TRBD2. Per germline, CDR1 MNHEY and CDR2 SMNVEV (reference sequence). CDR3 size: 22 residues. After removal of 3 bases from V and 3 bases from J, the junction contained 25 bases not matched to a gene. The CDR3: CASSFLTETVSSRTSRYNEQFF. The CDR3 DNA reads TGTGCCAGCAGTTTCCTCACCGAAACCGTTAGCTCCCGGACTAGCCGCTACAATGAGCAGTTCTTC.

In its sample, this clone was seen once. The V call is TRBV18, the J call TRBJ2-1; D unresolved. Germline V gene data show CDR1 as KGHSH and CDR2 as LQKENI. CDR3 size: 12 residues. Trimming pared 3 bases from V and 9 bases from J, leaving 9 bases between. CDR3 loop: CASSPGWGEQFF. The CDR3, as DNA: TGTGCCAGCTCACCGGGGTGGGGTGAGCAGTTCTTC.

This clone came up once. V is TRBV7-2 and J is TRBJ2-3; D perhaps matches TRBD2 (6 bases). Trimming took off 1 base at V and 4 bases at J, with 15 bases between the two ends. The length of the CDR3 is 16 residues. Germline V CDR1 and CDR2: SGHTA, FQGNSA. CDR3 nucleotide sequence: TGTGCCAGCAGCTTAGGCGGGAATAAAGGCGCAGATACGCAGTATTTT. This codes for CASSLGGNKGADTQYF. The full variable domain, with the rest looked up from reference TRBV7-2 and TRBJ2-3, is GAGVSQSPSNKVTEKGKDVELRCDPISGHTALYWYRQSLGQGLEFLIYFQGNSAPDKSGLPSDRFSAERTGGSVSTLTIQRTQQEDSAVYLCASSLGGNKGADTQYFGPGTRLTVL.

The chain recombines TRBV5-4 with TRBJ2-3; 11 bases are shared with TRBD1. The CDR3 is 15 residues long. V gave up 4 bases and J gave up 5 bases; unmatched junction bases: 6. Looked up from germline, CDR1 is SGHNT and CDR2 is YYREEE (reference sequence). In DNA form, the CDR3 reads TGTGCCAGCAGCCAAGGACAGGGGGCTCAAGATACGCAGTATTTT. As protein: CASSQGQGAQDTQYF.

V is TRBV6-1 and J is TRBJ1-5, with D possibly being TRBD1 (6 bases). V lost 3 bases and J 0 bases, leaving 18 bases between the germline ends. The CDR3 is 18 residues long. The V gene's germline CDR1 is MNHNS and CDR2 SASEGT. CDR3 coding DNA: TGTGCCAGCAGTGATGCCCTTGGGGGGGGCCATAGCAATCAGCCCCAGCATTTT. Protein sequence: CASSDALGGGHSNQPQHF.

The V and J genes are TRBV12-5 and TRBJ2-3; 7 bases fit TRBD2. Losses at the gene ends were 0 bases for V and 4 bases for J; bases not matched to a gene: 4. This CDR3 comprises 15 residues. Germline values: CDR1 LGHNT, CDR2 FRNRAP. The CDR3 spells CASGLVLGGADTQYF. CDR3 bases: TGTGCTAGTGGTTTGGTACTGGGAGGGGCAGATACGCAGTATTTT. Complete variable domain (other parts from reference TRBV12-5 and TRBJ2-3): DARVTQTPRHKVTEMGQEVTMRCQPILGHNTVFWYRQTMMQGLELLAYFRNRAPLDDSGMPKDRFSAEMPDATLATLKIQPSEPRDSAVYFCASGLVLGGADTQYFGPGTRLTVL.

The chain combines TRBV4-2 with TRBJ2-5, with D maybe TRBD2 (5 bases). The end of the DNA fits TRBJ2-7 better, so the J call may be wrong. Germline V gene lookup returns CDR1 LGHNA and CDR2 YNFKEQ. This CDR3 region has 14 residues. The CDR3 DNA reads TGTGCCAGCAGCCAACCCGGGGTTATGCTCGAGCAGTACTTC. Translating it yields CASSQPGVMLEQYF.

The chain links TRBV4-2 to TRBJ2-1, with D possibly being TRBD2 (7 bases). Germline V gene lookup returns CDR1 LGHNA and CDR2 YNFKEQ. The CDR3 covers 19 residues. Trimming removed 0 bases from V and 4 bases from J, with 22 bases in between. The DNA for the CDR3 is TGTGCCAGCAGCCAAGATGGGGGCGCTAGCGGAACCTCATACAATGAGCAGTTCTTC. Translation: CASSQDGGASGTSYNEQFF.

This chain uses TRBV13 with TRBJ1-2, with no clear D. This CDR3 contains 14 residues. V was trimmed by 5 bases and J by 3 bases, leaving 13 bases between them. Germline V gene lookup returns CDR1 PRHDT and CDR2 FYEKMQ (reference sequence). In nucleotides, the CDR3 is TGTGCCAGCAGCACCACCAGAGGTGACTATGGCTACACCTTC. Translating gives CASSTTRGDYGYTF.

The table lists this clone with a count of one. This chain links TRBV29-1 with TRBJ2-7, with D perhaps TRBD1 or TRBD2 (6 bases each). V lost 4 bases and J 6 bases, leaving 16 bases between the germline ends. This CDR3 contains 13 residues. Germline-derived CDR1 and CDR2 are SQVTM and ANQGSEA. CDR3 nucleotides: TGCAGCGTTGTAGGCAGGGGAGGCTCCGAGCAGTACTTC. Translation gives CSVVGRGGSEQYF.

CDR3 amino acids: CASSFTRQGREQYF. DNA for the CDR3: TGTGCCAGCAGTTTTACCCGTCAGGGCCGCGAGCAGTACTTC. The chain joins TRBV7-2 to TRBJ2-7; D might be TRBD1 (5 bases). The V gene's germline CDR1 is SGHTA and CDR2 FQGNSA. This CDR3 has 14 amino acids. Trimming took off 6 bases at V and 6 bases at J, with 18 bases between the two ends.

The chain employs TRBV5-1 and TRBJ1-1; D remains unclear. Per the germline V gene, CDR1 is SGHRS and CDR2 is YFSETQ. This CDR3 has 14 residues. The V end lost 0 bases, the J end lost 0 bases, and 6 bases lay between the germline ends. The CDR3 nucleotides are TGCGCCAGCAGCTTGGCCAGTATGAACACTGAAGCTTTCTTT. As protein: CASSLASMNTEAFF.

This chain links TRBV5-1 with TRBJ1-3; 8 bases match TRBD1. V was pared by 1 base and J by 0 bases, with 3 bases of the junction left unmatched. The germline CDR1 and CDR2 sequences are SGHRS and YFSETQ. The CDR3 covers 16 residues. This chain's CDR3 is CASSLTGQGSGNTIYF. CDR3 in DNA: TGCGCCAGCAGCTTGACTGGACAGGGCTCTGGAAACACCATATATTTT.

The chain carries TRBV29-1 and TRBJ2-1; the match to TRBD2 covers 12 bases. V was pared by 4 bases and J by 9 bases, with 4 bases of the junction left unmatched. CDR3 length equals 13 residues. CDR1 SQVTM and CDR2 ANQGSEA come from the germline V gene. The CDR3 bases are TGCAGCGTTGCTAGCGGGAGGGCCGCTGAGCAGTTCTTC. This codes for CSVASGRAAEQFF.

The gene calls are TRBV4-1 and TRBJ2-1; D might be TRBD1 or TRBD2, each matching 7 bases. The CDR3 is 17 amino acids. Germline CDR1 MGHRA, CDR2 YSYEKL. V was cut by 1 base and J by 4 bases, with 17 bases left in between. This chain's CDR3 is CASSQGLGGGRYNEQFF. Written as DNA, the CDR3 is TGCGCCAGCAGCCAAGGCCTAGGGGGCGGGAGATACAATGAGCAGTTCTTC.

This clone has only one observation. The chain recombines TRBV27 with TRBJ2-1; 13 nucleotides align to TRBD2. Germline lookup yields CDR1 MNHEY and CDR2 SMNVEV (reference sequence). The CDR3 consists of 16 residues. The V gene end was trimmed by 5 bases and the J gene end by 7 bases; junction bases not matched to a gene: 8. DNA for the CDR3: TGTGCCAGCAGTCTACGACTAGCGGGAGGCTTGAATGAGCAGTTCTTC. Amino acids: CASSLRLAGGLNEQFF.

V usage is TRBV11-1 and J usage is TRBJ1-6, with D possibly matching TRBD1 (5 bases). This CDR3 region has 15 residues. Germline-derived CDR1 and CDR2 are SGHAT and FQDESV (reference sequence). The V end was cut by 0 bases, the J end by 8 bases, with 11 bases between. The CDR3 nucleotides read TGTGCCAGCAGCTTAGCCGTTAAAGGGGATTCACCCCTCCACTTT. This codes for CASSLAVKGDSPLHF. Combining the CDR3 with reference TRBV11-1 and TRBJ1-6 gives the whole variable domain EAEVAQSPRYKITEKSQAVAFWCDPISGHATLYWYRQILGQGPELLVQFQDESVVDDSQLPKDRFSAERLKGVDSTLKIQPAELGDSAMYLCASSLAVKGDSPLHFGNGTRLTVT.

The chain recombines TRBV10-3 with TRBJ2-5; TRBD2 agrees at 7 bases. The end of the DNA is better explained by TRBJ2-7, so the J call may be wrong. CDR1 is ENHRY, CDR2 SYGVKD, per germline. The CDR3 covers 16 residues. The CDR3 DNA follows: TGTGCCATCAGTGAGTCGATGGCTAGCGGTTCCTACGAGCAGTACTTC. This encodes CAISESMASGSYEQYF.

This clone was seen just once. The chain has TRBV30 and TRBJ2-7; 7 positions agree with TRBD2. Germline V gene data show CDR1 as GTSNPN and CDR2 as SVGIG (reference sequence). V lost 0 bases to trimming and J lost 2 bases; unmatched junction nucleotides: 7. The CDR3 sequence is 15 residues long. The chain's CDR3 is CAWSVLRLATYEQYF. The CDR3 nucleotides are TGTGCCTGGAGTGTACTGAGACTAGCCACCTACGAGCAGTACTTC.

The chain links TRBV5-3 to TRBJ2-5; D gene uncertain. The J call may be incorrect, as the DNA end agrees better with TRBJ2-7. TRBV5-3 is identified as an open reading frame with a role that is uncertain. The CDR3 is made up of 12 amino acids. The CDR3 DNA is TGTGCCAGAAGTCTCGCCAGCTGCGAGCAGTACTTC. This encodes CARSLASCEQYF.

This chain uses TRBV7-2 with TRBJ2-7, with TRBD2 matching over 12 bases. CDR3 length: 17 amino acids. V lost 2 bases and J lost 0; bases outside the gene matches: 5. Per germline, CDR1 SGHTA and CDR2 FQGNSA. In DNA, the CDR3 is TGTGCCAGCAGCTTACTAGCGGGAGGGCCAAGCTCCTACGAGCAGTACTTC. Translated: CASSLLAGGPSSYEQYF.

This chain links TRBV7-9 with TRBJ2-1; 9 positions agree with TRBD2. The CDR3 consists of 16 residues. Germline loops: CDR1 SEHNR, CDR2 FQNEAQ (reference sequence). Germline trimming cut 5 bases from V and 1 base from J; bases unmatched to any gene: 6. Here the CDR3 reads CASSPSGLASYNEQFF. CDR3 sequence (DNA): TGTGCCAGCAGCCCCTCGGGACTAGCATCCTACAATGAGCAGTTCTTC.

This sequence joins TRBV19 and TRBJ1-1; D uncertain. Germline CDR1 reads LNHDA; CDR2 reads SQIVND (reference sequence). V was trimmed by 3 bases and J by 5 bases, leaving 10 bases between them. The CDR3 runs 13 residues. This CDR3 reads CASSIGPRTEAFF. CDR3 coding DNA: TGTGCCAGTAGTATCGGCCCTAGGACTGAAGCTTTCTTT.